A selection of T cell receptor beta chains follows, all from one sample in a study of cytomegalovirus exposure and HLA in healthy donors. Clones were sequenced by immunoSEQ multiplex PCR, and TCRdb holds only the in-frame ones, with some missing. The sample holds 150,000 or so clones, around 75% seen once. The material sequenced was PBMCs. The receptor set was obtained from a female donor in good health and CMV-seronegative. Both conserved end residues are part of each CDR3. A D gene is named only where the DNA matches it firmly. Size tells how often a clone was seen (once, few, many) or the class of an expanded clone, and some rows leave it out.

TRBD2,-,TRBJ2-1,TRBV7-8,TGTGCCAGCAGCTCCTCCCAACTAGCGGGAGGTTTTGAGCAGTTCTTC,CASSSSQLAGGFEQFF
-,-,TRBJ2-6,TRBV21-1,TGTGCCAGCAGCAAAGTCCAGGGAGGCTCTGGGGCCAACGTCCTGACTTTC,CASSKVQGGSGANVLTF
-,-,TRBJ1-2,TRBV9,TGTGCCAGCAGCGCAGGAAGTTGGGGCTACACCTTC,CASSAGSWGYTF
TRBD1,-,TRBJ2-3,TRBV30,TGTGCCTTCGGACAGGCTAGCACAGATACGCAGTATTTT,CAFGQASTDTQYF
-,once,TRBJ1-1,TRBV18,TGTGCCAGCTCACCACGGGCAGGGGCGAACACTGAAGCTTTCTTT,CASSPRAGANTEAFF
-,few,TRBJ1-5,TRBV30,TGTGCCTGGAGTGTAGGTGGAGGATCGGTTCAGCCCCAGCATTTT,CAWSVGGGSVQPQHF
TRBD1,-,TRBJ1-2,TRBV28,TGTGCCAGCACCCTTGGGGGGACAGGTTTCCCTTATGGCTACACCTTC,CASTLGGTGFPYGYTF
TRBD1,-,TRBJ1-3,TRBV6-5,TGTGCCAGCAGCTCGACAGGGTCCTCTGGAAACACCATATATTTT,CASSSTGSSGNTIYF
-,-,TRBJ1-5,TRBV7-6,TGTGCCAGCAGCTTATTACAGTTTAATCAGCCCCAGCATTTT,CASSLLQFNQPQHF
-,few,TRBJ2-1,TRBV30,TGTGCCTGGAGTCCTGGCGGACTTAAGGCTGAGCAGTTCTTC,CAWSPGGLKAEQFF
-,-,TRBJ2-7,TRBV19,TGTGCCAGTAGTTACGGGCCCCCCGGGGACTCCTACGAGCAGTACTTC,CASSYGPPGDSYEQYF
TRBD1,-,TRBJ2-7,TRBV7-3,TGTGCCAGCAGCCCAGGGGGTAGCGAGCAGTACTTC,CASSPGGSEQYF
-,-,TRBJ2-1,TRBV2,TGTGCCAGCATGGGCGGGGCAGACAGAAACAATGAGCAGTTCTTC,CASMGGADRNNEQFF
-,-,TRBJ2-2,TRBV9,TGTGCCAGCAGCGTAGCCGAGGGCGCGGTCGGGGAGCTGTTTTTT,CASSVAEGAVGELFF
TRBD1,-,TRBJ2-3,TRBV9,TGTGCCAGCAGCCCCCAACCGGGACAGGGCGCAGATACGCAGTATTTT,CASSPQPGQGADTQYF
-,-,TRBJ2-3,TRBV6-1,TGTGCCAGCAAGATGGGGGGAGCAGGCACAGATACGCAGTATTTT,CASKMGGAGTDTQYF
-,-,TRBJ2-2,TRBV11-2,TGTGCCAGCAGCTTGGCGGGAAGTCCGAACACCGGGGAGCTGTTTTTT,CASSLAGSPNTGELFF
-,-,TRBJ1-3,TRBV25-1,TGTGCCAGCAGTCCAGGGCTCTCTGGAAACACCATATATTTT,CASSPGLSGNTIYF
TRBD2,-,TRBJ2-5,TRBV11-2,TGTGCCAGCAGCTTTAGCGGGAGTTCTCAAGAGACCCAGTACTTC,CASSFSGSSQETQYF
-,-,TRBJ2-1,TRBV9,TGTGCCAGCAGCGTAGTCGGGAGCTCCTACAATGAGCAGTTCTTC,CASSVVGSSYNEQFF
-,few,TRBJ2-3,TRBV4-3,TGCGCCAGCAGCCCGACCCTTTTGCGAACTACAAGCACAGATACGCAGTATTTT,CASSPTLLRTTSTDTQYF
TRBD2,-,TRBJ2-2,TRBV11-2,TGTGCCAGCAGCCGGACTAGCGGAAACACCGGGGAGCTGTTTTTT,CASSRTSGNTGELFF
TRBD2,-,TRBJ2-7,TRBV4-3,TGCGCCAGCAGCCAAGACTACCGACTAGCGGGAACAGACGAGCAGTACTTC,CASSQDYRLAGTDEQYF
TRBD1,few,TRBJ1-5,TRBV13,TGTGCCAGCAGCTTAGATTTTCTTACAGGGGAAATTTCGGAGCCCCAGCATTTT,CASSLDFLTGEISEPQHF
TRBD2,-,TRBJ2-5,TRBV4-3,TGCGCCAGCAGCCAAGAGCATCCGGGCCCCCGGGGGGCCCAGTACTTC,CASSQEHPGPRGAQYF
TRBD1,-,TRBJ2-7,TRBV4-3,TGCGCCAGCAGCCGGGGACAGACCACCTACGAGCAGTACTTC,CASSRGQTTYEQYF
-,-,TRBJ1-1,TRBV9,TGTGCCAGCAGCGTAACAGTTATGAACACTGAAGCTTTCTTT,CASSVTVMNTEAFF
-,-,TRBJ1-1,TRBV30,TGTGCCTGGAGTGTAGGCCCAGCGATGAACACTGAAGCTTTCTTT,CAWSVGPAMNTEAFF
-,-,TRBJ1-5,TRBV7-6,TGTGCCAGCAGCTTAAACCCCAGGGGCAATCAGCCCCAGCATTTT,CASSLNPRGNQPQHF
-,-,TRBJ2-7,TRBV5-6,TGTGCCAGCAGCTTGGCCAGGATGGCCTACGAGCAGTACTTC,CASSLARMAYEQYF
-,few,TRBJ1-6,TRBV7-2,TGTGCCAGCAGCTTAGTCCCCGAAGTAGAGTCACCCCTCCACTTT,CASSLVPEVESPLHF
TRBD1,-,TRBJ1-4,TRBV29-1,TGCAGCGGACGACAGGGGCCGCCAAAACTGTTTTTT,CSGRQGPPKLFF
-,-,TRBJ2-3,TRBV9,TGTGCCAGCAGCGCTAGCGAGTCGATCACAGATACGCAGTATTTT,CASSASESITDTQYF
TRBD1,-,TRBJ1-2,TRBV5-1,TGCGCCAGCAGCTTGATAGGACAGGGGTCCTATGGCTACACCTTC,CASSLIGQGSYGYTF
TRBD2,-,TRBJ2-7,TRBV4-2,TGTGCCAGCAGCCAAGATTGGGGGGGAACCTACGAGCAGTACTTC,CASSQDWGGTYEQYF
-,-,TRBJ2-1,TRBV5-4,TGTGCCAGCAGCCCGGACTGGCTCTCCTACAATGAGCAGTTCTTC,CASSPDWLSYNEQFF
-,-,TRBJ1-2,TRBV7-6,TGTGCCAGCAGCTTAAAAACGGCGCGCGGCTATGGCTACACCTTC,CASSLKTARGYGYTF
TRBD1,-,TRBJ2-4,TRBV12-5,TGTGCTAGTGGCCTCTATACAGGGGCCATCAAAAACATTCAGTACTTC,CASGLYTGAIKNIQYF
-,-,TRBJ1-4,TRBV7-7,TGTGCTAGCAGCTTAAACAGGGCAGAAAAACTGTTTTTT,CASSLNRAEKLFF
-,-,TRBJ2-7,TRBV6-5,TGTGCCAGCAGTTCCAGGGGGGCCTACCAGTACTTC,CASSSRGAYQYF